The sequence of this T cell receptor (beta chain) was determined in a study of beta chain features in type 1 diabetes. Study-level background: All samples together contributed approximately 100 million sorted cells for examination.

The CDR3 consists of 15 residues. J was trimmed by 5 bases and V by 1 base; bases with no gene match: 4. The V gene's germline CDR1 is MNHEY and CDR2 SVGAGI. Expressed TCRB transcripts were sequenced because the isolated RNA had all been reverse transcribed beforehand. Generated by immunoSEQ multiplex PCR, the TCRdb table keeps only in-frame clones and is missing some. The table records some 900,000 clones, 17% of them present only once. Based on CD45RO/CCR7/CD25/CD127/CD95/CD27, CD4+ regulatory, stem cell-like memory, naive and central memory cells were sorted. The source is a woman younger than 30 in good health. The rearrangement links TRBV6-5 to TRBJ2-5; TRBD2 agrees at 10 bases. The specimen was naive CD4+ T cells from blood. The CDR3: CASSYLAGGWETQYF. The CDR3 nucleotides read TGTGCCAGCAGTTACTTAGCGGGAGGTTGGGAGACCCAGTACTTC.